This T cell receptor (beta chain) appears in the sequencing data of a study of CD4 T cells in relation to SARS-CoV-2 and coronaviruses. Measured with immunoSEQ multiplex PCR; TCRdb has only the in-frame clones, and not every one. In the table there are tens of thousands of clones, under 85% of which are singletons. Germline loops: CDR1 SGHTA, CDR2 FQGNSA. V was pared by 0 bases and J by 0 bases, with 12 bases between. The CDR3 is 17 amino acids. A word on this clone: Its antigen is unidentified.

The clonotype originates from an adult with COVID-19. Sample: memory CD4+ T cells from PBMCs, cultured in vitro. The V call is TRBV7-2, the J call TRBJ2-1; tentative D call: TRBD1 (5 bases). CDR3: CASSLAGRASSYNEQFF. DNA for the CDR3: TGTGCCAGCAGCTTAGCCGGCAGGGCGAGCTCCTACAATGAGCAGTTCTTC.